What follows describes a single TCR beta chain. The antigen is unknown. J lost 5 bases, V lost 3 bases, and 1 base had no gene match. Germline V gene data show CDR1 as LGHNA and CDR2 as YNFKEQ. There are 13 residues in the CDR3. This entry is derived from a study of cytomegalovirus exposure and HLA in healthy donors. 60 Vbeta and 13 Jbeta primers were used in PCR. Data came from immunoSEQ multiplex PCR; TCRdb stores just in-frame clones and leaves some out. The sample has fewer than 250,000 clones, more than 80% seen once. Study-level points and caveats: Donors belonging to an Asian-associated ancestry cluster reportedly showed fewer N-insertions in productive TCRs than the 666-donor mean, according to what a later analysis found. Cytomegalovirus association was assigned to more than 150 TCR beta chains.

Sample: PBMCs. The TCR sequence derives from a man aged 25-45 years in good health and CMV-seronegative. The gene calls are TRBV4-2 and TRBJ2-7; TRBD1 matches 10 bases. The chain's CDR3 is CASSQGTGDEQYF. The DNA for the CDR3 is TGTGCCAGCAGCCAGGGGACAGGGGACGAGCAGTACTTC.